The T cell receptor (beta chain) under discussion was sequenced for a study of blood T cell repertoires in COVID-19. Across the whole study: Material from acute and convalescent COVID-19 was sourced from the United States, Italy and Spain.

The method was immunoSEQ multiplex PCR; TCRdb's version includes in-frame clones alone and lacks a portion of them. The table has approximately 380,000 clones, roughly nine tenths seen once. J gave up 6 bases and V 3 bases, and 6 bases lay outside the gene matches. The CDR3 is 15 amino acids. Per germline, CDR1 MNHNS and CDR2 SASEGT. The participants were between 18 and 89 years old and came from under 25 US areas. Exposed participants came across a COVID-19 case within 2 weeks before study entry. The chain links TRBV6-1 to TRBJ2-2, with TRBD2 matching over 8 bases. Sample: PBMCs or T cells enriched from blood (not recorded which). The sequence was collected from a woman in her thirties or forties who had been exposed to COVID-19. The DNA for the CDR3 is TGTGCCAGCAGTGATCCGGGGGGGCCATCCGGGGAGCTGTTTTTT. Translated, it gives CASSDPGGPSGELFF.